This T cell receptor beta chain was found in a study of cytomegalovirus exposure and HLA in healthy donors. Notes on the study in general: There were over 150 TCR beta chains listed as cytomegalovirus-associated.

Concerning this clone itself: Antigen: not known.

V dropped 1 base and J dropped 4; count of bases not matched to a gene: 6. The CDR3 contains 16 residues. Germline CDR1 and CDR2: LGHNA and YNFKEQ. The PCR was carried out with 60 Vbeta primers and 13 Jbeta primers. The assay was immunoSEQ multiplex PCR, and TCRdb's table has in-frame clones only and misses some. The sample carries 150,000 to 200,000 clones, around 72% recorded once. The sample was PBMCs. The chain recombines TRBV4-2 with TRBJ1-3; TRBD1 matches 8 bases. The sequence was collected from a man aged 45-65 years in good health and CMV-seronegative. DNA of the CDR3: TGTGCCAGCAGCCAAGGAGACAGGGGTGCGGGAAACACCATATATTTT. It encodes CASSQGDRGAGNTIYF.